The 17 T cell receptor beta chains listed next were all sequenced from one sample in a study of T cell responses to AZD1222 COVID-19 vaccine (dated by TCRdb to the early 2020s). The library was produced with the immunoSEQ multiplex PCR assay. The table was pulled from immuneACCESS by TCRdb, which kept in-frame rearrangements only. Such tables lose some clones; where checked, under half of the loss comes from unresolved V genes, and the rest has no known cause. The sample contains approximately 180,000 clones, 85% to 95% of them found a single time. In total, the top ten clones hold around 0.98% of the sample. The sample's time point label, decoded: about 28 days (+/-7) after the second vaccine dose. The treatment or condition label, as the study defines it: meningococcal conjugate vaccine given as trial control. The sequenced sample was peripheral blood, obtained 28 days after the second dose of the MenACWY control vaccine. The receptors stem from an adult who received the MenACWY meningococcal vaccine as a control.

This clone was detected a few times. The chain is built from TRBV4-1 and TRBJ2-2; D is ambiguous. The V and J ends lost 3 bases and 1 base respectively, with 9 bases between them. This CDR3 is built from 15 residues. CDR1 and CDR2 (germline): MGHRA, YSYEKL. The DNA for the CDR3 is TGCGCCAGCAGCCACAGTAAAGGGAACACCGGGGAGCTGTTTTTT. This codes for CASSHSKGNTGELFF.

The CDR3 here is CASRTVDSSYGYTF. CDR3 nucleotide sequence: TGTGCCAGCAGGACGGTCGACAGCTCCTATGGCTACACCTTC. The chain links TRBV28 to TRBJ1-2; D perhaps matches TRBD1 (5 bases). The V gene's germline CDR1 is MDHEN and CDR2 SYDVKM. V lost 6 bases and J 4 bases, leaving 15 bases between the germline ends. This CDR3 comprises 14 residues.

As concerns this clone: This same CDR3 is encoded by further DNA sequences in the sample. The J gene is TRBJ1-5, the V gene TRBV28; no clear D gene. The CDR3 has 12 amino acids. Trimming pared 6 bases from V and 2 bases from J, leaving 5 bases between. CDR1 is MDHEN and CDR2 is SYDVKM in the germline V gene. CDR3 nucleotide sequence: TGTGCCAGCAGGGGAGGCAATCAGCCCCAGCATTTT. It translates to CASRGGNQPQHF.

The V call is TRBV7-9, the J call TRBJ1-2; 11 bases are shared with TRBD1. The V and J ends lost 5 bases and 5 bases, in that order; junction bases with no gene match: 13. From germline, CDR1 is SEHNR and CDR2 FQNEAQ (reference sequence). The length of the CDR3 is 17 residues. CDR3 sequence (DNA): TGTGCCAGCAGCCCCTGGACAGGGGGCGCCCGGTCGTATGGCTACACCTTC. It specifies CASSPWTGGARSYGYTF.

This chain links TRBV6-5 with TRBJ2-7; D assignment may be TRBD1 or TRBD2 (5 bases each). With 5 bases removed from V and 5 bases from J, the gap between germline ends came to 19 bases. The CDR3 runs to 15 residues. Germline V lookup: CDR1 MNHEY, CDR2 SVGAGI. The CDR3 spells CASSKRGAAPNEQYF. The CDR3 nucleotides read TGTGCCAGCAGTAAACGAGGGGCAGCACCTAACGAGCAGTACTTC.

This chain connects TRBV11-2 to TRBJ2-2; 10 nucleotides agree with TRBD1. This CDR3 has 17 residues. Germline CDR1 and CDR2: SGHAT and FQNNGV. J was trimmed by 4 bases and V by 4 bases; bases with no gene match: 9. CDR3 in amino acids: CASSSRRTGGITGELFF. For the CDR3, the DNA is TGTGCCAGCAGCTCCCGCCGGACAGGGGGAATCACCGGGGAGCTGTTTTTT.

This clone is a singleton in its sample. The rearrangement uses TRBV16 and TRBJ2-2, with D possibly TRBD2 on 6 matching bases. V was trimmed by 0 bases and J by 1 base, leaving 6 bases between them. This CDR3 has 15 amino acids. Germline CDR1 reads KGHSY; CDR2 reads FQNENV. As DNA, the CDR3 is TGTGCCAGCAGCCAATCGGAGGGGAACACCGGGGAGCTGTTTTTT. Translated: CASSQSEGNTGELFF.

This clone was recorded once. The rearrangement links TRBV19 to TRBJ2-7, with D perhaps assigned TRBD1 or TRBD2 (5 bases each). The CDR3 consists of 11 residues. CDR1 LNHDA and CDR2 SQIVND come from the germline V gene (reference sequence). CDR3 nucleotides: TGTGCAACGGGACGCGGCTACGAGCAGTACTTC. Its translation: CATGRGYEQYF.

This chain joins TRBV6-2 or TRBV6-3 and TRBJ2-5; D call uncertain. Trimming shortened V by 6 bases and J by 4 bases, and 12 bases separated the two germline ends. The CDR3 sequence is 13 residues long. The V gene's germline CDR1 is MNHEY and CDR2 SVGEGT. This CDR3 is CASSRGRRETQYF. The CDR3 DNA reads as TGTGCCAGCAGCCGAGGACGGCGAGAGACCCAGTACTTC.

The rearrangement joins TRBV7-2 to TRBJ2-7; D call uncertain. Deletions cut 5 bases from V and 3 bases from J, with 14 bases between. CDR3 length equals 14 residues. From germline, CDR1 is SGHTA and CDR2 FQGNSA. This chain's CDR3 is CASSLRPDGYEQYF. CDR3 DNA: TGTGCCAGCAGCCTCAGACCCGACGGCTACGAGCAGTACTTC. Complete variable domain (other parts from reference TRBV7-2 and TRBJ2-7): GAGVSQSPSNKVTEKGKDVELRCDPISGHTALYWYRQSLGQGLEFLIYFQGNSAPDKSGLPSDRFSAERTGGSVSTLTIQRTQQEDSAVYLCASSLRPDGYEQYFGPGTRLTVT.

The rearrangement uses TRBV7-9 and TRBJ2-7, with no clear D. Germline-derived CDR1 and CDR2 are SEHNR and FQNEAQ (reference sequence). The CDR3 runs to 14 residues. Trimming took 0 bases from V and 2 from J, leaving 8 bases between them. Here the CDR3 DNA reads TGTGCCAGCAGCTTAGCGGGTTTGACCTACGAGCAGTACTTC. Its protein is CASSLAGLTYEQYF.

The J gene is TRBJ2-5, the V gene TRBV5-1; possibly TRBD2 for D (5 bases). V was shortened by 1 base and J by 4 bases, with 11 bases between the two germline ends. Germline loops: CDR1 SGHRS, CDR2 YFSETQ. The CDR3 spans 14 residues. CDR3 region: CASSLSAGPETQYF. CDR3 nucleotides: TGCGCCAGCAGCTTGTCGGCGGGTCCAGAGACCCAGTACTTC.

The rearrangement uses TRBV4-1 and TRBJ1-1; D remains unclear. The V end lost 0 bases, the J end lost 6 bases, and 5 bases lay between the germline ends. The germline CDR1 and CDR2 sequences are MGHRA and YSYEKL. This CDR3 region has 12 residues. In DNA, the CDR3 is TGCGCCAGCAGCCAAGATAGGTCTGAAGCTTTCTTT. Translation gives CASSQDRSEAFF.

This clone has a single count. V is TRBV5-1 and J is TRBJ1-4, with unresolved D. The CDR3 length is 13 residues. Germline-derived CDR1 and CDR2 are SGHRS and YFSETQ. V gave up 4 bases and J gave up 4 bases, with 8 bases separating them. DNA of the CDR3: TGCGCCAGCAGCCAAAGGAGTAATGAAAAACTGTTTTTT. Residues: CASSQRSNEKLFF.

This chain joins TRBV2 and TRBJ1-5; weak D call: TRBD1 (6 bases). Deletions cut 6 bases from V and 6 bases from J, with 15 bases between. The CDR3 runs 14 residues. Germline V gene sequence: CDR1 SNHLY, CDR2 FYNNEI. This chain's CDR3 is CASRLQGAGQPQHF. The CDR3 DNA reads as TGTGCCAGCAGACTACAGGGAGCGGGTCAGCCCCAGCATTTT.

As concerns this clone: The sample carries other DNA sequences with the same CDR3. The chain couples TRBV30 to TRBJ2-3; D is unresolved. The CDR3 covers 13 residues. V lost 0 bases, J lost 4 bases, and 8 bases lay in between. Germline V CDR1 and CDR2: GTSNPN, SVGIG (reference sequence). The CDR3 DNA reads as TGTGCCTGGAGTGTACGCCGGGCAGATACGCAGTATTTT. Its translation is CAWSVRRADTQYF.

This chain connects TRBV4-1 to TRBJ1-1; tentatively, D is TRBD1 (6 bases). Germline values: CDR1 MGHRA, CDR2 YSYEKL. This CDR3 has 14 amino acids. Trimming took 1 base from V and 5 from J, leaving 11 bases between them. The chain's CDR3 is CASSQAGVGTEAFF. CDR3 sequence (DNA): TGCGCCAGCAGCCAAGCAGGGGTCGGAACTGAAGCTTTCTTT.